This entry concerns a single T cell receptor beta chain. Antigen: not known. This specimen belongs to a study of vaccination and CD4 T cells after COVID-19. Study-wide points: Median 86.3% of reactive clones detected in convalescent patients emerged only post-vaccination.

The treatment: roughly 10-day PBMC culture with coronavirus spike peptide pools or control peptides (ViraFEST assay). Germline V gives CDR1 SGHNT, CDR2 YENEEA. V lost 2 bases and J lost 1, with 17 bases in between. The CDR3 consists of 17 residues. An Oncomine TCR Beta short-read assay was used to sequence the DNA from cultured CD4+ T cells. A single record per CDR3 protein comes from TCRdb applying MiXCR to the PCR reads. The sample gives 8,500 to 13,000 distinct CDR3 sequences, under 60% of which show up once; under 25% is in the top ten. The chain recombines TRBV11-3 with TRBJ2-5, with D possibly matching TRBD2 (5 bases). The sequence came from a human donor who had recovered from COVID-19. Source material: CD4+ T cells from blood, cultured in vitro. For the CDR3, the DNA is TGTGCCAGCAGCTTAAGGAACGAGGGCGTCGTCCAAGAGACCCAGTACTTC. This encodes CASSLRNEGVVQETQYF.